Listed below are T cell receptor beta chains from one sample, sequenced in a study of shared clonotypes between healthy human individuals. Profiled with immunoSEQ multiplex PCR; TCRdb holds only in-frame clones, not every one. The repertoire holds over a million clones, around 97% seen once, with 1% to 1.5% in the top ten. The specimen was naive CD4+ T cells sorted from blood. The source is a man aged 25-40 years in good health. Both conserved end residues are part of each CDR3. The order of the fields is J gene, V gene, CDR3 protein.

J gene: TRBJ1-1
V gene: TRBV5-1
CDR3 protein: CASTGGPGAPEAFF

J gene: TRBJ2-7
V gene: TRBV5-4
CDR3 protein: CASSSQLAGGQEQYF

J gene: TRBJ2-5
V gene: TRBV5-1
CDR3 protein: CASSPGLAGGYPWTQYF

J gene: TRBJ1-5
V gene: TRBV7-8
CDR3 protein: CASSLSLQGMGNQPQHF

J gene: TRBJ2-7
V gene: TRBV7-9
CDR3 protein: CASSLQGAHPYEQYF

J gene: TRBJ2-1
V gene: TRBV5-1
CDR3 protein: CASRAGVGDEQFF

J gene: TRBJ1-5
V gene: TRBV7-2
CDR3 protein: CASSLGWRGNQPQHF

J gene: TRBJ2-7
V gene: TRBV11-3
CDR3 protein: CASSSLGRGDSSYEQYF

J gene: TRBJ2-7
V gene: TRBV19
CDR3 protein: CASSIRGKGYEQYF

J gene: TRBJ1-2
V gene: TRBV11-2
CDR3 protein: CASSTIDRGLEYTF

J gene: TRBJ1-1
V gene: TRBV29-1
CDR3 protein: CSVQGTVGPGTEAFF

J gene: TRBJ2-5
V gene: TRBV11-2
CDR3 protein: CASSLRSLVTQYF

J gene: TRBJ2-1
V gene: TRBV6-1
CDR3 protein: CASSDPPKHYNEQFF

J gene: TRBJ2-3
V gene: TRBV12-5
CDR3 protein: CASGSGTGVGTDTQYF

J gene: TRBJ2-7
V gene: TRBV18
CDR3 protein: CASSPGGYEQYF

J gene: TRBJ1-2
V gene: TRBV5-8
CDR3 protein: CASSRTYGYTF